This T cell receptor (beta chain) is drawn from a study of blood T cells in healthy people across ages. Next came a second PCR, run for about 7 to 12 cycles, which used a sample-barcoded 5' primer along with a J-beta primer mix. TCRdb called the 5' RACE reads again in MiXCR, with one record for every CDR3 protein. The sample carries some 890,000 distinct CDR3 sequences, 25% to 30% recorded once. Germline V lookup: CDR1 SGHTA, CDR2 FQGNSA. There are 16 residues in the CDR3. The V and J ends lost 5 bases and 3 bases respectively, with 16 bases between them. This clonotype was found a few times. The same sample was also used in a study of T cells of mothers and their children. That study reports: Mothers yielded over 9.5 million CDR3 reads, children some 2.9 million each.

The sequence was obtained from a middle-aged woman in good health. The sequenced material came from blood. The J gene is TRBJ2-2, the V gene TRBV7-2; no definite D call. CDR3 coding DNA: TGTGCCAGCAGCCCAGCCCCCCCTGGGGACACCGGGGAGCTGTTTTTT. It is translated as CASSPAPPGDTGELFF.